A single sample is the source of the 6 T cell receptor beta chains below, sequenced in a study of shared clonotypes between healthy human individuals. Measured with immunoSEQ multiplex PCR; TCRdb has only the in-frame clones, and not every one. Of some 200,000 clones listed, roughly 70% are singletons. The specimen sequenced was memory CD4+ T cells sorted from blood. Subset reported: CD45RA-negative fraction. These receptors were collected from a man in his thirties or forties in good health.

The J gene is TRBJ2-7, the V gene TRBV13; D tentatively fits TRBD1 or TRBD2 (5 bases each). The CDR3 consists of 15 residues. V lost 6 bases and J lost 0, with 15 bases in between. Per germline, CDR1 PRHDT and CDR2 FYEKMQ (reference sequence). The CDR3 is CASSFGAISSYEQYF. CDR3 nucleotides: TGTGCCAGCAGTTTCGGGGCCATCAGCTCCTACGAGCAGTACTTC.

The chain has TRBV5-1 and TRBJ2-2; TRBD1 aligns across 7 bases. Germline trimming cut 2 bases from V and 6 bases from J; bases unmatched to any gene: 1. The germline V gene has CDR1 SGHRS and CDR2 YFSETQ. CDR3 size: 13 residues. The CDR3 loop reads CASSFQGAGELFF. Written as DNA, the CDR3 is TGCGCCAGCAGCTTCCAGGGGGCCGGGGAGCTGTTTTTT.

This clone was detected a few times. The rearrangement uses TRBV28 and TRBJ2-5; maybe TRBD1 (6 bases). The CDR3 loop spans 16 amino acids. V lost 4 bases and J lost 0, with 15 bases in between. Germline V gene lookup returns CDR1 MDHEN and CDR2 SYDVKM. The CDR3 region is CASSYPGQLYQETQYF. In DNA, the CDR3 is TGTGCCAGCAGTTATCCGGGACAACTGTACCAAGAGACCCAGTACTTC.

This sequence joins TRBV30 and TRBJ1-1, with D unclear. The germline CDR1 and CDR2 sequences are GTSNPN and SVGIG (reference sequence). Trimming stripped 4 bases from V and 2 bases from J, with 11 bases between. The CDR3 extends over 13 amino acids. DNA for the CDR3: TGTGCCTGGACCCCGGGCTTTAACACTGAAGCTTTCTTT. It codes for CAWTPGFNTEAFF.

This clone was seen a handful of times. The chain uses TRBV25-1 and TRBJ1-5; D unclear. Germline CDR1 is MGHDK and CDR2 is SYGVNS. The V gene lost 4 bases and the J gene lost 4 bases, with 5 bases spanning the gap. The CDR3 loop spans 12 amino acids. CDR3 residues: CASSVGNQPQHF. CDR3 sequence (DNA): TGTGCCAGCAGTGTAGGGAATCAGCCCCAGCATTTT.

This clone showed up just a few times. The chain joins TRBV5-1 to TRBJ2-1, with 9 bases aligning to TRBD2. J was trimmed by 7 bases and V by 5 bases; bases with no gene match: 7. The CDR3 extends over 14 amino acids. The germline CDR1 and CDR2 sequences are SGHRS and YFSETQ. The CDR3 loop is CASREREVRNEQFF. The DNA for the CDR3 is TGCGCCAGCAGAGAGCGGGAGGTAAGGAATGAGCAGTTCTTC.